What follows are 14 T cell receptor beta chains derived from one specimen sequenced in a study of blood T cell repertoires in COVID-19 (dated by TCRdb to 2019 to 2021). Library preparation employed the immunoSEQ multiplex PCR assay. As stored in TCRdb, this immuneACCESS dataset retains in-frame rearrangements with V and J assigned. A fraction of the clones does not appear; measured against another copy, unresolved V genes explain less than half of the discrepancy, and the remainder lacks a known reason. This sample is represented by 90,000 to 150,000 clones; 75% to 90% of them were singletons. 25% to 30% of the sample is taken by the ten largest. The sequenced sample consisted of peripheral blood. The receptors stem from a man aged 70-80 years with active or convalescent COVID-19.

V is TRBV10-3 and J is TRBJ1-2; no clear D. The germline V gene has CDR1 ENHRY and CDR2 SYGVKD. This CDR3 is 14 amino acids long. V dropped 4 bases and J dropped 4 bases, with 13 bases sitting between them. As DNA, the CDR3 is TGTGCCATCAGTGTGGAGTCAGAAGGCTATGGCTACACCTTC. Its translation: CAISVESEGYGYTF.

The chain recombines TRBV3-1 (or the pseudogene TRBV3-2) with TRBJ2-2; TRBD1 agrees at 8 bases. V gave up 4 bases and J gave up 5 bases; unmatched junction bases: 9. The CDR3 sequence is 16 residues long. Germline loops: CDR1 LGHDT, CDR2 YNNKEL (reference sequence). The CDR3 DNA is TGTGCCAGCAGCCTTAGGACAGGGATTGGGACCGGGGAGCTGTTTTTT. Translating it yields CASSLRTGIGTGELFF.

The chain combines TRBV19 with TRBJ1-2; possibly TRBD1 for D (6 bases). Between the trimmed V and J ends, which lost 5 bases and 4 bases, there was a span of 8 bases. The CDR3 extends over 12 amino acids. CDR1 is LNHDA, CDR2 SQIVND, per germline (reference sequence). The DNA for the CDR3 is TGTGCCAGTAGTGCGGACAGCTATGGCTACACCTTC. This translates into CASSADSYGYTF.

V and J are TRBV19 and TRBJ1-1; D perhaps matches TRBD1 (6 bases). CDR3 size: 15 residues. Deletions cut 7 bases from V and 4 bases from J, with 19 bases between. Germline values: CDR1 LNHDA, CDR2 SQIVND (reference sequence). The CDR3 coding sequence is TGTGCCAGTACAGGTGGGGGCGGAAAGAGCACTGAAGCTTTCTTT. As protein: CASTGGGGKSTEAFF.

The gene calls are TRBV5-4 and TRBJ2-2; TRBD2 might be the D (5 bases). Germline CDR1 and CDR2: SGHNT and YYREEE (reference sequence). Trimming stripped 0 bases from V and 6 bases from J, with 12 bases between. CDR3 length equals 15 residues. CDR3 loop: CASSLGLAEAGELFF. The DNA for the CDR3 is TGTGCCAGCAGCTTGGGGCTAGCCGAGGCCGGGGAGCTGTTTTTT.

The chain uses TRBV30 and TRBJ1-2; D gene unclear. The V end was cut by 0 bases, the J end by 9 bases, with 8 bases between. This CDR3 spans 11 amino acids. Germline loops: CDR1 GTSNPN, CDR2 SVGIG (reference sequence). Written as DNA, the CDR3 is TGTGCCTGGAGTGTCTTCGCGAGCTACACCTTC. The encoded protein is CAWSVFASYTF.

J is TRBJ2-7 and V is TRBV19, with unresolved D. The V end lost 2 bases, the J end lost 3 bases, and 8 bases lay between the germline ends. Germline lookup yields CDR1 LNHDA and CDR2 SQIVND (reference sequence). This CDR3 is built from 13 residues. The CDR3 is CASSIKNSYEQYF. Written as DNA, the CDR3 is TGTGCCAGTAGTATAAAAAACAGCTACGAGCAGTACTTC.

This chain uses TRBV6-2 or TRBV6-3 with TRBJ1-2; D gene ambiguous. The germline gives CDR1 MNHEY, CDR2 SVGEGT. The V end lost 0 bases, the J end lost 4 bases, and 12 bases lay between the germline ends. The CDR3 contains 15 residues. In DNA form, the CDR3 reads TGTGCCAGCAGTTACTCGAACGGGGAAATCTATGGCTACACCTTC. This codes for CASSYSNGEIYGYTF.

The chain carries TRBV18 and TRBJ1-3; D remains ambiguous. V lost 5 bases, J lost 0 bases, and 8 bases lay in between. CDR1 and CDR2 from the germline V gene are KGHSH and LQKENI. This CDR3 is built from 14 residues. As DNA, the CDR3 is TGTGCCAGCTCAGCCAGCGCCTCTGGAAACACCATATATTTT. This sequence encodes CASSASASGNTIYF.

This chain joins TRBV30 and TRBJ2-7; 7 bases align to TRBD1. The J segment lost 4 bases and the V segment lost 5 bases, leaving 14 bases of the junction unmatched. Germline CDR1 reads GTSNPN; CDR2 reads SVGIG (reference sequence). There are 15 residues in the CDR3. The CDR3: CAWSYSDRVNYEQYF. CDR3 sequence (DNA): TGTGCCTGGTCCTACTCCGACAGGGTTAATTACGAGCAGTACTTC.

The CDR3 loop is CASSLGSGGSQPQHF. The CDR3 DNA follows: TGTGCCAGCAGTCTTGGGTCAGGGGGCAGTCAGCCCCAGCATTTT. The chain uses TRBV11-2 and TRBJ1-5; 8 bases map to TRBD1. This CDR3 comprises 15 residues. CDR1 is SGHAT, CDR2 FQNNGV, per germline. With V trimmed by 6 bases and J by 6 bases, 10 bases remained unmatched.

V usage is TRBV7-9 and J usage is TRBJ2-7; D is possibly TRBD1 (5 bases). Germline CDR1 SEHNR, CDR2 FQNEAQ (reference sequence). V lost 5 bases to trimming and J lost 0 bases, with 14 bases between them. This CDR3 region has 15 residues. CDR3 region: CASSPWGLSSYEQYF. CDR3 nucleotide sequence: TGTGCCAGCAGCCCATGGGGCCTGAGCTCCTACGAGCAGTACTTC.

The chain recombines TRBV25-1 with TRBJ2-1; TRBD2 agrees at 7 bases. Germline CDR1 MGHDK, CDR2 SYGVNS. The CDR3 loop spans 11 amino acids. V was clipped by 7 bases and J by 12 bases; unmatched bases: 6. Here the CDR3 DNA reads TGTGCCAGCATGGCGGGAGTGGGGCAGTTCTTC. Translation: CASMAGVGQFF. The full variable domain, with the rest looked up from reference TRBV25-1 and TRBJ2-1, is EADIYQTPRYLVIGTGKKITLECSQTMGHDKMYWYQQDPGMELHLIHYSYGVNSTEKGDLSSESTVSRIRTEHFPLTLESARPSHTSQYLCASMAGVGQFFGPGTRLTVL.

This chain uses TRBV4-1 with TRBJ2-7, with unresolved D. CDR3 length: 15 amino acids. Germline CDR1 MGHRA, CDR2 YSYEKL. Trimming removed 0 bases from V and 2 bases from J, with 11 bases in between. CDR3 nucleotides: TGCGCCAGCAGCCAAGAGAACAGAGCCCCCTACGAGCAGTACTTC. It is translated as CASSQENRAPYEQYF.